The TCR beta chain under discussion was sequenced for a study of T cell repertoires in cytomegalovirus infection. As for the study in general: The public TCR beta signatures pointed to both CMV infection and matching HLA type.

MiXCR, applied by TCRdb to the reads, yields one record per CDR3 protein. The top ten hold 30% to 40% of the sample, which has 100,000 to 150,000 distinct CDR3 sequences, roughly a quarter seen once. Study-level findings and limits: CMV-specific HLA-C-restricted TCR beta clonotypes dominated the ex vivo response.

This clonotype was seen a few times. The target antigen is unknown. Germline assignment: CDR1 MNHEY and CDR2 SVGEGT. V was shortened by 2 bases and J by 0 bases, with 26 bases between the two germline ends. This CDR3 contains 20 residues. The sample consisted of PBMCs, sequenced either directly or after in vitro stimulation (not recorded which). The TCR sequence derives from a human donor in good health (CMV status not recorded). Some clones in this sample may be carry-over from other donors' samples. The chain recombines TRBV6-2 or TRBV6-3 with TRBJ2-7; D is possibly TRBD1 (5 bases). DNA for the CDR3: TGTGCCAGCAGTTACGGGGCCAGGACAATCAATACGGATATCTCCTACGAGCAGTACTTC. It codes for CASSYGARTINTDISYEQYF.